This is a list of T cell receptor beta chains from one sample in a study of T cell responses to AZD1222 COVID-19 vaccine. Data came from immunoSEQ multiplex PCR; TCRdb stores just in-frame clones and leaves some out. Of fewer than 150,000 clones in the sample, roughly 90% were seen once. The material was peripheral blood, obtained 28 days after the second AZD1222 dose. Source of these receptors: an adult who received the AZD1222 COVID-19 vaccine. CDR3s leave out the opening cysteine and the closing phenylalanine or tryptophan. A D gene is named only where the DNA matches it firmly. Clone size is given for some rows only: seen once, a few or many times, or a class if the clone is expanded.

.	TRBV7-7	.	TRBJ2-1	ASSLSGADYNEQF
.	TRBV5-6	.	TRBJ1-6	ASSGGYNSPLH
.	TRBV5-1	.	TRBJ2-5	ASSLGGVRGQETQY
few	TRBV7-9	.	TRBJ1-4	ASSSRGSVNEKLF
.	TRBV7-8	.	TRBJ1-2	ASSLIPGRINYGYT
.	TRBV30	.	TRBJ1-1	AWMTAFYTEAF
few	TRBV29-1	TRBD1	TRBJ1-2	SAGWDSSSYGYT
.	TRBV20-1	.	TRBJ2-7	SATWNYEQY
.	TRBV7-2	TRBD1	TRBJ1-5	ASSLVSQGANQPQH
.	TRBV23-1	TRBD1	TRBJ1-2	ASSQSGGQGLGGYT
once	TRBV19	.	TRBJ2-2	ASSMGRGTGELF
.	TRBV19	.	TRBJ1-2	ASSPPERVGYGYT
.	TRBV28	.	TRBJ2-2	ASSPRTGNTGELF
.	TRBV4-3	TRBD2	TRBJ2-1	ASSQDVGSGNEQF
.	TRBV7-3	TRBD2	TRBJ2-1	ASSPSGGGYNEQF
.	TRBV30	.	TRBJ2-7	AWSVQGYEQY
.	TRBV6-2/TRBV6-3	TRBD2	TRBJ2-3	ASSLGLAGTTDTQY
once	TRBV27	TRBD2	TRBJ2-7	ASSLSPTSGSYEQY
.	TRBV28	.	TRBJ2-7	ASSLWGGGGGYEQY
.	TRBV7-2	.	TRBJ1-1	ASSSGLSPGWAF
.	TRBV6-1	.	TRBJ1-2	ASSEGISYGYT
.	TRBV11-2	TRBD1	TRBJ2-7	ASSLAGGPYEQY
.	TRBV24-1	TRBD1	TRBJ2-7	ATSDLCGKRGQGDEQY
.	TRBV6-6	TRBD2	TRBJ2-7	ASSFRTSGRGAYGHEQY
.	TRBV28	.	TRBJ1-5	ASSPRGNQPQH
.	TRBV29-1	TRBD1	TRBJ2-7	SVSYRGIGEQY
.	TRBV28	.	TRBJ2-1	ASSLSGVGGGSQPF
.	TRBV7-2	TRBD1	TRBJ2-3	ASSQDRGRTDTQY
.	TRBV28	.	TRBJ2-3	ASSITGSASTDTQY
.	TRBV18	.	TRBJ2-2	ASSPPRYTGELF
.	TRBV2	TRBD1	TRBJ1-4	ASRRDRGTNEKLF
.	TRBV7-9	TRBD1	TRBJ1-6	ASSEGQGGSPLH
.	TRBV7-9	.	TRBJ1-2	ASSPSSGGYT
.	TRBV6-6	.	TRBJ1-1	ASSPIHRATEAF
.	TRBV18	TRBD1	TRBJ2-1	ASSPNRGTYNEQF
.	TRBV6-5	.	TRBJ1-5	ASSSGNGNQPQH
.	TRBV5-8	TRBD1	TRBJ2-5	ASRYGQGKETQY
.	TRBV10-1	TRBD2	TRBJ2-1	ASRSVRGGYNEQF
once	TRBV21-1	.	TRBJ2-7	ASSPVAALEQY
.	TRBV6-5	.	TRBJ2-1	ASSRDSYNEQF